These 4 T cell receptor beta chains were sequenced from one sample in a study of long-term antiretroviral therapy in people with HIV. With survey level as its setting, the immunoSEQ assay was v3.0. The data were produced by immunoSEQ multiplex PCR, yet TCRdb's version contains in-frame clones alone and is incomplete. This table has around 29,000 clones, nearly 95% appearing once. Sequencing used unsorted PBMCs, obtained 6 to 6.5 years after starting antiretroviral therapy. The receptor source for this set is a man younger than 45 with HIV.

The chain employs TRBV7-9 and TRBJ2-7; D possibly corresponds to TRBD2 (5 bases). Trimming removed 5 bases from V and 2 bases from J, with 22 bases in between. Germline assignment: CDR1 SEHNR and CDR2 FQNEAQ (reference sequence). The CDR3 covers 17 residues. As DNA, the CDR3 is TGTGCCAGCAGCCACTTAGTCGCTGTGGAGAGGGCCTACGAGCAGTACTTC. It yields the protein CASSHLVAVERAYEQYF.

This chain links TRBV7-2 with TRBJ2-5, with D tentatively TRBD2 (6 bases). The CDR3 contains 11 residues. V was clipped by 1 base and J by 13 bases, with 10 bases between them. Germline values: CDR1 SGHTA, CDR2 FQGNSA. The CDR3 sequence is CASSLVGGTYF. As DNA, the CDR3 is TGTGCCAGCAGCTTAGTGGGAGGAACGTACTTC.

This chain connects TRBV11-1 to TRBJ2-7, with 10 bases lining up with TRBD1. Trimming removed 2 bases from V and 5 bases from J; junction bases left unmatched: 9. CDR1 is SGHAT, CDR2 FQDESV, per germline (reference sequence). This CDR3 spans 16 amino acids. CDR3 sequence (DNA): TGTGCCAGCAGCTTAATTGACAGGGGGCCTGGTGACGAGCAGTACTTC. It encodes CASSLIDRGPGDEQYF. Variable domain in full (rest from reference TRBV11-1 and TRBJ2-7): EAEVAQSPRYKITEKSQAVAFWCDPISGHATLYWYRQILGQGPELLVQFQDESVVDDSQLPKDRFSAERLKGVDSTLKIQPAELGDSAMYLCASSLIDRGPGDEQYFGPGTRLTVT.

The genes are TRBV6-6 and TRBJ1-1; weak D call: TRBD1 (5 bases). The V gene's germline CDR1 is MNHNY and CDR2 SVGAGI (reference sequence). Trimming shortened V by 8 bases and J by 0 bases, and 16 bases separated the two germline ends. This CDR3 has 15 residues. The CDR3: CASLRTGTVNTEAFF. The CDR3 bases are TGTGCCAGCCTCCGGACCGGGACGGTGAACACTGAAGCTTTCTTT.